This passage covers 25 T cell receptor beta chains from one sample sequenced in a study of radiotherapy plus CTLA-4 blockade in lung cancer. Sequencing was performed with immunoSEQ multiplex PCR; in TCRdb, only in-frame clones are kept and a portion is missing. Among more than 90,000 clones, 85% to 90% were seen once, and the ten largest hold 4.9%. Sequenced material: peripheral blood, taken from a patient treated with radiotherapy plus ipilimumab. The receptors were gathered from a human donor with non-small cell lung cancer that progressed on radiotherapy plus ipilimumab.

The chain has TRBV19 and TRBJ2-6; D tentatively reads TRBD1 or TRBD2 (5 bases each). V dropped 3 bases and J dropped 4 bases, with 10 bases sitting between them. The CDR3 is 15 amino acids. Germline loops: CDR1 LNHDA, CDR2 SQIVND (reference sequence). This CDR3 reads CASSIGGTGANVLTF. The CDR3 nucleotides read TGTGCCAGTAGTATTGGGGGTACCGGGGCCAACGTCCTGACTTTC.

The rearrangement joins TRBV11-2 to TRBJ2-3; D is unclear. CDR1 is SGHAT and CDR2 is FQNNGV in the germline V gene. The germline V and J ends were trimmed by 11 bases and 1 base, with 16 bases remaining between them. The CDR3 loop spans 14 amino acids. As DNA, the CDR3 is TGTGCCGCCCTGGGTCTCTGGGGCACAGATACGCAGTATTTT. Translated, it gives CAALGLWGTDTQYF.

This clone showed up just once. The chain has TRBV5-6 and TRBJ2-3; D gene ambiguous. Trimming took 3 bases from V and 6 from J, leaving 8 bases between them. The CDR3 has 12 residues. Germline V gives CDR1 SGHDT, CDR2 YYEEEE. CDR3 residues: CASSSKLDTQYF. CDR3 DNA sequence: TGTGCCAGCAGCTCGAAACTGGATACGCAGTATTTT.

V is TRBV5-4 and J is TRBJ2-1, with TRBD2 matching 11 bases. This CDR3 spans 15 amino acids. The V gene's germline CDR1 is SGHNT and CDR2 YYREEE (reference sequence). The V segment lost 4 bases and the J segment 2 bases; nucleotides outside the gene matches: 2. DNA of the CDR3: TGTGCCAGCAGCCTACTAGCGGGAGCCTACAATGAGCAGTTCTTC. The encoded protein is CASSLLAGAYNEQFF. The full variable domain, its missing parts supplied by reference TRBV5-4 and TRBJ2-1, is ETGVTQSPTHLIKTRGQQVTLRCSSQSGHNTVSWYQQALGQGPQFIFQYYREEENGRGNFPPRFSGLQFPNYSSELNVNALELDDSALYLCASSLLAGAYNEQFFGPGTRLTVL.

This chain joins TRBV25-1 and TRBJ1-2, with D tentatively TRBD1 (6 bases). The germline V gene encodes CDR1 MGHDK and CDR2 SYGVNS. The CDR3 has 13 residues. The V end lost 6 bases, the J end lost 3 bases, and 11 bases lay between the germline ends. The CDR3 DNA reads TGTGCCAGCAGCGTCGGACAGTACTATGGCTACACCTTC. Amino acid sequence: CASSVGQYYGYTF.

The rearrangement links TRBV11-2 to TRBJ1-2, with D hard to call. The ends were cut back, 2 bases at V and 4 bases at J, with 5 bases in the middle. The CDR3 length is 12 residues. Germline V gene sequence: CDR1 SGHAT, CDR2 FQNNGV. The CDR3 DNA follows: TGTGCCAGCAGCTTAAGTGGCTATGGCTACACCTTC. Translated, it gives CASSLSGYGYTF.

This chain joins TRBV29-1 and TRBJ2-3, with TRBD2 identical over 9 bases. The V and J ends lost 7 bases and 2 bases, in that order; junction bases with no gene match: 4. The CDR3 loop spans 13 amino acids. Germline CDR1 reads SQVTM; CDR2 reads ANQGSEA. The CDR3, as DNA: TGCAGCGCGCGGACTAGCGCCACAGATACGCAGTATTTT. This translates into CSARTSATDTQYF.

This chain uses TRBV11-2 with TRBJ2-2; 10 positions match TRBD1. CDR3 length equals 15 residues. Germline V gene sequence: CDR1 SGHAT, CDR2 FQNNGV. V lost 3 bases to trimming and J lost 6 bases; unmatched junction nucleotides: 4. The CDR3 DNA follows: TGTGCCAGCAGCTTGGGGGACAGGGGTTCCGGGGAGCTGTTTTTT. Protein product: CASSLGDRGSGELFF.

Concerning this clone itself: This is likely a read error, given that the CDR3 carries no conserved phenylalanine or tryptophan at its end. The chain has TRBV15 and TRBJ2-7; 8 positions agree with TRBD1. Germline loops: CDR1 LNHNV, CDR2 YYDKDF (reference sequence). The CDR3 length is 13 residues. J was trimmed by 7 bases and V by 6 bases; bases with no gene match: 8. The CDR3 loop is CATSQGASYEQYL. In nucleotides, the CDR3 is TGTGCCACCAGTCAGGGGGCAAGTTATGAGCAGTACCTC.

In its sample, this clone was seen a few times. J is TRBJ2-6 and V is TRBV19; the D is unclear. V shed 3 bases and J shed 1 base, with 4 bases lying between them. CDR1 is LNHDA, CDR2 SQIVND, per germline (reference sequence). The CDR3 runs 14 residues. DNA of the CDR3: TGTGCCAGTAGTATCCGATCTGGGGCCAACGTCCTGACTTTC. Protein sequence: CASSIRSGANVLTF.

This clone showed up just once. The gene calls are TRBV6-5 and TRBJ1-2; 12 positions agree with TRBD1. V dropped 6 bases and J dropped 5; count of bases not matched to a gene: 4. The germline V gene encodes CDR1 MNHEY and CDR2 SVGAGI. The CDR3 sequence is 14 residues long. The CDR3, as DNA: TGTGCCAGCAGGCGGGGACAGGGGGCATATGGCTACACCTTC. Encoded protein: CASRRGQGAYGYTF.

The CDR3 nucleotides read TGTGCCAGCTCACCACTCAACAGGGGAGCTGGAAACACCATATATTTT. It specifies CASSPLNRGAGNTIYF. The rearrangement uses TRBV18 and TRBJ1-3; 7 bases map to TRBD1. The germline gives CDR1 KGHSH, CDR2 LQKENI. The V segment lost 1 base and the J segment 2 bases; nucleotides outside the gene matches: 5. The CDR3 is 16 residues long.

This clone was detected once. The rearrangement uses TRBV7-9 and TRBJ1-3; no clear D. There are 15 residues in the CDR3. Trimming stripped 5 bases from V and 0 bases from J, with 11 bases between. Germline CDR1 and CDR2: SEHNR and FQNEAQ (reference sequence). The CDR3 is CASSRQGNSGNTIYF. CDR3 DNA sequence: TGTGCCAGCAGCCGTCAAGGAAACTCTGGAAACACCATATATTTT.

Written as DNA, the CDR3 is TGTGCCAGCCGACAGGGGACAAACACCGGGGAGCTGTTTTTT. It translates to CASRQGTNTGELFF. V is TRBV2 and J is TRBJ2-2; 8 bases align to TRBD1. Germline V gives CDR1 SNHLY, CDR2 FYNNEI. V shed 8 bases and J 2 bases; nucleotides not matched to a gene: 4. The CDR3 contains 14 residues. Combining the CDR3 with reference TRBV2 and TRBJ2-2 gives the whole variable domain EPEVTQTPSHQVTQMGQEVILRCVPISNHLYFYWYRQILGQKVEFLVSFYNNEISEKSEIFDDQFSVERPDGSNFTLKIRSTKLEDSAMYFCASRQGTNTGELFFGEGSRLTVL.

J is TRBJ2-7 and V is TRBV7-2; D tentatively reads TRBD1 or TRBD2 (6 bases each). The CDR3 has 15 amino acids. V lost 2 bases to trimming and J lost 3 bases, with 14 bases between them. Germline V gives CDR1 SGHTA, CDR2 FQGNSA. CDR3 in amino acids: CASSLTGTGVYEQYF. In nucleotides, the CDR3 is TGTGCCAGCAGCTTAACAGGGACGGGGGTCTACGAGCAGTACTTC.

The J gene is TRBJ2-6, the V gene TRBV6-1, with 7 nucleotides matching TRBD1. CDR3 length: 18 residues. The V gene's germline CDR1 is MNHNS and CDR2 SASEGT. After removal of 2 bases from V and 1 base from J, the junction contained 8 bases not matched to a gene. In DNA, the CDR3 is TGTGCCAGCAGTGAATTGGTAGCAGGGGGTTCTGGGGCCAACGTCCTGACTTTC. This translates into CASSELVAGGSGANVLTF.

This clone was seen more than once but under ten times. The chain recombines TRBV4-1 with TRBJ2-7; 7 positions agree with TRBD2. Losses at the gene ends were 4 bases for V and 0 bases for J; bases not matched to a gene: 15. Germline CDR1 reads MGHRA; CDR2 reads YSYEKL. This CDR3 comprises 18 residues. CDR3 residues: CASSLRLADPYSSYEQYF. The CDR3 DNA reads as TGCGCCAGCAGCCTCAGACTAGCAGACCCTTACAGCTCCTACGAGCAGTACTTC.

This clone appeared a single time. This sequence joins TRBV7-2 and TRBJ1-5, with 8 bases fitting TRBD1. The CDR3 is 14 amino acids. V dropped 2 bases and J dropped 7; count of bases not matched to a gene: 4. From germline, CDR1 is SGHTA and CDR2 FQGNSA. CDR3 protein: CASSLRDRNQPQHF. In nucleotides, the CDR3 is TGTGCCAGCAGCTTAAGGGACAGGAACCAGCCCCAGCATTTT.

V and J are TRBV29-1 and TRBJ2-3, with D unclear. This CDR3 has 15 amino acids. Germline V gene sequence: CDR1 SQVTM, CDR2 ANQGSEA. The V end was cut by 7 bases, the J end by 0 bases, with 17 bases between. For the CDR3, the DNA is TGCAGCGCCCGCGAAGGACCATCTAGCACAGATACGCAGTATTTT. Protein product: CSAREGPSSTDTQYF.

V is TRBV27 and J is TRBJ2-7; 8 bases agree with TRBD2. Trimming at V came to 0 bases and at J to 5 bases, leaving 18 bases not matched to a gene. Germline CDR1 reads MNHEY; CDR2 reads SMNVEV (reference sequence). The CDR3 consists of 19 residues. The CDR3: CASSLSGISPGTRAHEQYF. The CDR3 DNA is TGTGCCAGCAGTTTATCGGGGATATCACCCGGGACTAGGGCTCACGAGCAGTACTTC.

This clone was seen once. The genes are TRBV30 and TRBJ2-7, with TRBD1 matching 8 bases. CDR3 length: 16 residues. V was pared by 3 bases and J by 0 bases, with 10 bases of the junction left unmatched. Per the germline V gene, CDR1 is GTSNPN and CDR2 is SVGIG (reference sequence). The CDR3 loop reads CAWRKPGQGASYEQYF. The CDR3 nucleotides are TGTGCCTGGAGAAAACCCGGACAGGGAGCCTCCTACGAGCAGTACTTC.

The chain recombines TRBV10-1 with TRBJ2-1; the D gene is possibly TRBD1 (6 bases). The CDR3 is made up of 12 amino acids. Looked up from germline, CDR1 is WNHNN and CDR2 is SYGVQD (reference sequence). V dropped 3 bases and J dropped 9 bases, with 9 bases sitting between them. CDR3 DNA sequence: TGCGCCAGCAGTGACAGGGGACGTGAGCAGTTCTTC. Translated: CASSDRGREQFF.

This clone is a singleton in its sample. This chain joins TRBV7-3 and TRBJ2-3; tentatively, D is TRBD1 or TRBD2 (5 bases each). CDR1 and CDR2 (germline): SGHTA, FQGTGA. The CDR3 is 14 amino acids. Trimming pared 5 bases from V and 2 bases from J, leaving 11 bases between. The CDR3 DNA reads as TGTGCCAGCAGCCCACTGGGGGACACAGATACGCAGTATTTT. Its translation: CASSPLGDTDTQYF.

The count of this clone is one. V usage is TRBV27 and J usage is TRBJ2-7; D possibly matches TRBD1 or TRBD2 (5 bases each). The CDR3 is made up of 15 amino acids. Germline V gene sequence: CDR1 MNHEY, CDR2 SMNVEV (reference sequence). The V and J ends lost 8 bases and 2 bases respectively, with 19 bases between them. CDR3 in amino acids: CASWGWGFGTYEQYF. CDR3 bases: TGTGCCAGCTGGGGGTGGGGGTTCGGAACCTACGAGCAGTACTTC.

This chain uses TRBV18 with TRBJ2-7; 7 nucleotides line up with TRBD1. The V and J ends lost 0 bases and 6 bases, in that order; junction bases with no gene match: 14. The CDR3 consists of 17 residues. CDR1 and CDR2 (germline): KGHSH, LQKENI. This chain's CDR3 is CASSPPGGSQGELEQYF. The CDR3 region has the DNA TGTGCCAGCTCACCACCGGGCGGTAGTCAGGGGGAACTCGAGCAGTACTTC. Full variable domain (missing parts from reference TRBV18 and TRBJ2-7): NAGVMQNPRHLVRRRGQEARLRCSPMKGHSHVYWYRQLPEEGLKFMVYLQKENIIDESGMPKERFSAEFPKEGPSILRIQQVVRGDSAAYFCASSPPGGSQGELEQYFGPGTRLTVT.